The 14 T cell receptor beta chains below were found in one sample sequenced in a study of blood T cell repertoires in COVID-19. This table comes from immunoSEQ multiplex PCR, and its TCRdb copy is limited to in-frame clones, with some not included. This table holds about 18,000 clones, 70% to 85% found once. What was sequenced was peripheral blood. The receptors originated from a man aged 65 to 85 with COVID-19, enrolled during active disease.

This sequence joins TRBV7-7 and TRBJ2-7; D is unresolved. The CDR3 is 13 residues long. V lost 5 bases to trimming and J lost 4 bases, with 12 bases between them. CDR1 and CDR2 (germline): SSHAT, FNYEAQ (reference sequence). CDR3 sequence reads: CASSPISRYEQYF. The CDR3 DNA sequence: TGTGCCAGCAGCCCGATCTCACGGTACGAGCAGTACTTC.

The chain recombines TRBV5-1 with TRBJ2-5, with D possibly matching TRBD1 (6 bases). CDR1 is SGHRS, CDR2 YFSETQ, per germline. This CDR3 has 14 residues. V lost 4 bases to trimming and J lost 1 base, with 11 bases between them. As DNA, the CDR3 is TGCGCCAGCAGCGGAAGGACAGCCCAAGAGACCCAGTACTTC. It encodes CASSGRTAQETQYF.

This chain connects TRBV2 to TRBJ1-5; 8 bases are shared with TRBD1. CDR1 is SNHLY and CDR2 is FYNNEI in the germline V gene. V shed 2 bases, J shed 2 bases, and the junction held 2 bases outside the gene matches. This CDR3 is built from 15 residues. The DNA of the CDR3 is TGTGCCAGCAGTGAACAGGGGGCAGGCAATCAGCCCCAGCATTTT. This encodes CASSEQGAGNQPQHF.

The chain combines TRBV11-3 with TRBJ1-5; TRBD1 matches at 8 bases. This CDR3 spans 15 amino acids. The germline CDR1 and CDR2 sequences are SGHNT and YENEEA. V gave up 3 bases and J gave up 2 bases; unmatched junction bases: 3. CDR3 loop: CASSFQGAGNQPQHF. The CDR3 nucleotides read TGTGCCAGCAGCTTTCAGGGGGCCGGCAATCAGCCCCAGCATTTT.

This clone occurred once. A junction end diverges from the germline sequence, so it may reflect a read error. This chain joins TRBV6-6 and TRBJ1-5, with D perhaps TRBD1 (6 bases). CDR1 is MNHNY, CDR2 SVGAGI, per germline (reference sequence). The CDR3 covers 12 residues. CDR3 sequence: CASSYSEQGFSF. The CDR3 DNA follows: TGTGCCAGCAGTTACTCCGAACAGGGCTTTAGTTTT.

This chain connects TRBV5-5 to TRBJ2-6, with TRBD2 matching over 7 bases. The CDR3 contains 18 residues. The J segment lost 0 bases and the V segment lost 10 bases, leaving 16 bases of the junction unmatched. Germline loops: CDR1 SGHKS, CDR2 YYEKEE (reference sequence). DNA of the CDR3: TGTGCCTCCGGGGGAGGGTACTACCGAAACTCTGGGGCCAACGTCCTGACTTTC. Protein: CASGGGYYRNSGANVLTF.

The DNA for the CDR3 is TGTGCCAGCAGCTCGACTAACTCCTACGAGCAGTACTTC. Its translation is CASSSTNSYEQYF. The chain combines TRBV14 with TRBJ2-7; maybe TRBD2 (5 bases). V was pared by 5 bases and J by 0 bases, with 8 bases between. CDR1 and CDR2 from the germline V gene are SGHDN and FVKESK. CDR3 length: 13 residues.

The chain uses TRBV11-2 and TRBJ1-3; TRBD1 is a possible D gene (6 bases). V was cut by 5 bases and J by 4 bases, with 9 bases left in between. Germline V gene sequence: CDR1 SGHAT, CDR2 FQNNGV. This CDR3 is 13 amino acids long. The CDR3, as DNA: TGTGCCAGCAGCGGAACAGGGGGAAACACCATATATTTT. It codes for CASSGTGGNTIYF.

This chain connects TRBV3-1 (or the pseudogene TRBV3-2) to TRBJ2-2; maybe TRBD2 (5 bases). The CDR3 has 16 residues. V shed 7 bases and J shed 5 bases, with 20 bases lying between them. The germline V gene encodes CDR1 LGHDT and CDR2 YNNKEL (reference sequence). The CDR3 nucleotides are TGTGCCAGCACCCTGGAGAGGGTGGCGGCAACCGGGGAGCTGTTTTTT. It translates to CASTLERVAATGELFF.

This clone was seen only once. This chain links TRBV7-2 with TRBJ2-7; D possibly corresponds to TRBD2 (6 bases). Looked up from germline, CDR1 is SGHTA and CDR2 is FQGNSA. The CDR3 sequence is 14 residues long. V was shortened by 3 bases and J by 4 bases, with 13 bases between the two germline ends. This CDR3 is CASSFESGPYEQYF. DNA for the CDR3: TGTGCCAGCAGCTTTGAAAGCGGGCCATACGAGCAGTACTTC.

The V call is TRBV10-3, the J call TRBJ1-1; D is perhaps TRBD1 (5 bases). Germline CDR1 reads ENHRY; CDR2 reads SYGVKD. The ends were cut back, 7 bases at V and 5 bases at J, with 17 bases in the middle. The CDR3 length is 14 residues. The CDR3 region is CAITRRGDGTEAFF. CDR3 DNA: TGTGCCATCACCAGACGGGGGGACGGGACTGAAGCTTTCTTT.

The chain couples TRBV7-2 to TRBJ1-5, with a weak D call TRBD1 (5 bases). Trimming removed 5 bases at V and 0 bases at J, with 14 bases between. Germline CDR1 SGHTA, CDR2 FQGNSA. This CDR3 region has 16 residues. DNA for the CDR3: TGTGCCAGCAGCCTGGGGCCGCCGAATAGCAATCAGCCCCAGCATTTT. It is translated as CASSLGPPNSNQPQHF.

The sample holds a few counts of this clone. The CDR3 reads CASSRTGVNTEAFF. CDR3 nucleotide sequence: TGTGCCAGCAGCCGGACAGGGGTGAACACTGAAGCTTTCTTT. The genes are TRBV6-5 and TRBJ1-1; 9 bases are shared with TRBD1. The CDR3 has 14 amino acids. Germline V lookup: CDR1 MNHEY, CDR2 SVGAGI. Trimming removed 6 bases from V and 0 bases from J; junction bases left unmatched: 2.

This clone has only a few counts. The rearrangement links TRBV6-5 to TRBJ2-7; 11 bases agree with TRBD2. The CDR3 contains 15 residues. Unmatched junction bases numbered 3, after V lost 0 bases and J lost 5 bases. Germline-derived CDR1 and CDR2 are MNHEY and SVGAGI. Here the CDR3 DNA reads TGTGCCAGCAGTTACTCAACTAGCGGGAGCAACGAGCAGTACTTC. This codes for CASSYSTSGSNEQYF.